This T cell receptor beta chain was retrieved from a study of cytomegalovirus exposure and HLA in healthy donors. The PCR contained 60 Vbeta and 13 Jbeta primers. Sequencing was performed with immunoSEQ multiplex PCR; in TCRdb, only in-frame clones are kept and a portion is missing. The data hold approximately 180,000 clones, with around 79% observed a single time. Germline assignment: CDR1 MNHEY and CDR2 SMNVEV (reference sequence). The CDR3 runs 16 residues. Trimming shortened V by 2 bases and J by 0 bases, and 13 bases separated the two germline ends. This clone occurred a few times. Sequencing used PBMCs. This sequence joins TRBV27 and TRBJ1-1; TRBD1 is a possible D gene (6 bases). This receptor was identified in a woman aged 45-59 years in good health and CMV-seronegative. This CDR3 is CASSLRGAYMNTEAFF. The CDR3 DNA reads TGTGCCAGCAGTTTACGGGGGGCTTACATGAACACTGAAGCTTTCTTT.